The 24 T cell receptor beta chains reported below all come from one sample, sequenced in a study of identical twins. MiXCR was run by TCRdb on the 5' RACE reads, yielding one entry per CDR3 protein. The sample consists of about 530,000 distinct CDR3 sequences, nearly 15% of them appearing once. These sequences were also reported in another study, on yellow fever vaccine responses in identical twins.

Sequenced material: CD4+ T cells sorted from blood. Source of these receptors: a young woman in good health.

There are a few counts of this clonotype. The CDR3 protein is CSAEQTGSGEKLFF. The CDR3 DNA is TGCAGTGCTGAACAGACGGGGAGTGGGGAAAAACTGTTTTTT. The V and J genes are TRBV20-1 and TRBJ1-4; D is undetermined. The CDR3 totals 14 residues. The germline V gene encodes CDR1 DFQATT and CDR2 SNEGSKA (reference sequence). V was cut by 5 bases and J by 8 bases, with 18 bases left in between.

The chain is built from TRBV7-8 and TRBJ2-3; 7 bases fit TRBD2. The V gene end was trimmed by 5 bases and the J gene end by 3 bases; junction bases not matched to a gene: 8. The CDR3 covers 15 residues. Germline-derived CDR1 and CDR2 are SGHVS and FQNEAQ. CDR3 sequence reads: CASSPGRRRTDTQYF. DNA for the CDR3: TGTGCCAGCAGCCCCGGGAGGAGGAGAACAGATACGCAGTATTTT. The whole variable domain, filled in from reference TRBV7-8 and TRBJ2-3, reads GAGVSQSPRYKVAKRGQDVALRCDPISGHVSLFWYQQALGQGPEFLTYFQNEAQLDKSGLPSDRFFAERPEGSVSTLKIQRTQQEDSAVYLCASSPGRRRTDTQYFGPGTRLTVL.

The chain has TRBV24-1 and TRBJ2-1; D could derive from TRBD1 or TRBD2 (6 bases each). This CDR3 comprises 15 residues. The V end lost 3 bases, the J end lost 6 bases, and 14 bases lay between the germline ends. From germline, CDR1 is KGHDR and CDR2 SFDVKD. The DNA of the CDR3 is TGTGCCACCAGTGATGAAGGGGGGCGACCCAATGAGCAGTTCTTC. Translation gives CATSDEGGRPNEQFF.

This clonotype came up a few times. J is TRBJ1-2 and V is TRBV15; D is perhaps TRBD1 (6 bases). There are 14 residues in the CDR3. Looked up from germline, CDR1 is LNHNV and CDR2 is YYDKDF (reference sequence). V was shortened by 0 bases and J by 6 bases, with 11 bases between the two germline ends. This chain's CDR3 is CATSRDWGGDGYTF. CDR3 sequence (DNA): TGTGCCACCAGCAGAGATTGGGGGGGCGATGGCTACACCTTC.

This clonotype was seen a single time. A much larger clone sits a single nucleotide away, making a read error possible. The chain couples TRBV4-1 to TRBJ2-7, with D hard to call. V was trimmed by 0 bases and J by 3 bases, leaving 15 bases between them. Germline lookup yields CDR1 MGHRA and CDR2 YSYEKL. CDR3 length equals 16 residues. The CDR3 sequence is CASSQDKGRQVYEQYF. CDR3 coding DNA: TGCGCCAGCAGCCAAGATAAAGGGCGTCAAGTCTACGAGCAGTACTTC.

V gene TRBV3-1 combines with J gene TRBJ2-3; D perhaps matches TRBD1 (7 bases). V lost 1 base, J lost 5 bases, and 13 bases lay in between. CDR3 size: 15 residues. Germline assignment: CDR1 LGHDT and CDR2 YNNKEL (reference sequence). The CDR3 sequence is CASSQGDREVDTQYF. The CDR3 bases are TGTGCCAGCAGCCAAGGAGACAGGGAGGTAGATACGCAGTATTTT.

Written as DNA, the CDR3 is TGTGCCAGCAGCGGCAGGACAGGCCATGAGCAGTTCTTC. Protein product: CASSGRTGHEQFF. The chain links TRBV7-8 to TRBJ2-1; 7 positions agree with TRBD1. Germline CDR1 reads SGHVS; CDR2 reads FQNEAQ. The CDR3 length is 13 residues. The junction had 6 bases not matched to a gene; V was cut back by 5 bases and J by 8 bases. Supplemented by reference TRBV7-8 and TRBJ2-1, the full variable domain reads GAGVSQSPRYKVAKRGQDVALRCDPISGHVSLFWYQQALGQGPEFLTYFQNEAQLDKSGLPSDRFFAERPEGSVSTLKIQRTQQEDSAVYLCASSGRTGHEQFFGPGTRLTVL.

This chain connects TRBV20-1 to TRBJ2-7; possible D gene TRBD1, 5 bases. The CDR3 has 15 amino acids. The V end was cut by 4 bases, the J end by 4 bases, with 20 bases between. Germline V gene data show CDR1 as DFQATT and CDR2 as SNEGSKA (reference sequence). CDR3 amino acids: CSAKPSSIQDYEQYV. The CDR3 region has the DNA TGCAGTGCTAAGCCCTCCTCAATACAGGATTACGAGCAGTACGTC.

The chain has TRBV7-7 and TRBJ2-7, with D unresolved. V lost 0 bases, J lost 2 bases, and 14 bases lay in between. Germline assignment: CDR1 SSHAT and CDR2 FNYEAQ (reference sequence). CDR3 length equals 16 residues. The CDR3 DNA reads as TGTGCCAGCAGCTTAGCGGTTCCCCATCCTACCTACGAGCAGTACGTC. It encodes CASSLAVPHPTYEQYV.

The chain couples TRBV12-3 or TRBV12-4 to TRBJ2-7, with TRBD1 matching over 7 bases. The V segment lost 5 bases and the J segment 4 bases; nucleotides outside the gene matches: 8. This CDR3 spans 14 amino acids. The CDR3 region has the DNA TGTGCCAGCAGTCAGACCGGGACAGAGTACGAGCAGTACTTC. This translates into CASSQTGTEYEQYF.

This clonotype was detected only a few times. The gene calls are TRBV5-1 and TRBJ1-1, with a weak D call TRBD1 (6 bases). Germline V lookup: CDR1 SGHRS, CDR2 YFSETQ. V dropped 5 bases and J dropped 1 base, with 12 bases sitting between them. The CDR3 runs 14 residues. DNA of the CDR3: TGCGCCAGCAGACAGGGAGGGGGGAACACTGAAGCTTTCTTT. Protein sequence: CASRQGGGNTEAFF.

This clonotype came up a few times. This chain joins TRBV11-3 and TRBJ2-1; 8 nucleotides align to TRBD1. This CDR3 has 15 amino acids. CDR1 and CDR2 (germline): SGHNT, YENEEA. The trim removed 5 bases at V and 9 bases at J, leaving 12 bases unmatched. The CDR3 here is CASSKGGQASSEQFF. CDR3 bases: TGTGCCAGCAGCAAGGGGGGACAGGCCAGCAGTGAGCAGTTCTTC.

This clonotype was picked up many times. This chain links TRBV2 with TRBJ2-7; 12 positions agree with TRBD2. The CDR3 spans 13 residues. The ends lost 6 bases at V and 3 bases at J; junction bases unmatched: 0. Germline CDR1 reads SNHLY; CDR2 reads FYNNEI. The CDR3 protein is CASRLAGGYEQYF. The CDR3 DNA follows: TGTGCCAGCAGACTAGCGGGAGGCTACGAGCAGTACTTC.

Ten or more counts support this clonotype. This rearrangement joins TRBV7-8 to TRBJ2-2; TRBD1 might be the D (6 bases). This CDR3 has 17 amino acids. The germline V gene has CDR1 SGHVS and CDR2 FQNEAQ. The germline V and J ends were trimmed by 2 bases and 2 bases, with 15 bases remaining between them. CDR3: CASSLSWGLTNTGELFF. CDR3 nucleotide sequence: TGTGCCAGCAGCTTAAGTTGGGGGCTAACCAACACCGGGGAGCTGTTTTTT.

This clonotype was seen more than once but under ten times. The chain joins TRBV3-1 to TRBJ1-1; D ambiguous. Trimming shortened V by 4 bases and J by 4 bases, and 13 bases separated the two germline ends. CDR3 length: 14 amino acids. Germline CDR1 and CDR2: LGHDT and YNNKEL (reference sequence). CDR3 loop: CASSPFRMGTEAFF. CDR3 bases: TGTGCCAGCAGCCCCTTCAGAATGGGCACTGAAGCTTTCTTT.

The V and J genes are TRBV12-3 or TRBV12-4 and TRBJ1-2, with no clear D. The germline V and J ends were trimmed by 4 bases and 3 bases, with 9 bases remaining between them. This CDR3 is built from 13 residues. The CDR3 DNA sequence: TGTGCCAGCAGTTCTCTTCGCCACTATGGCTACACCTTC. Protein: CASSSLRHYGYTF.

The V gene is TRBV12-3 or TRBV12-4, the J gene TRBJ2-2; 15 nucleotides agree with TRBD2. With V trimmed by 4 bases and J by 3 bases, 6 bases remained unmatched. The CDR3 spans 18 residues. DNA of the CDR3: TGTGCCAGCAGTTCTGGACTAGCGGGAGGGATCGACACCGGGGAGCTGTTTTTT. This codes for CASSSGLAGGIDTGELFF.

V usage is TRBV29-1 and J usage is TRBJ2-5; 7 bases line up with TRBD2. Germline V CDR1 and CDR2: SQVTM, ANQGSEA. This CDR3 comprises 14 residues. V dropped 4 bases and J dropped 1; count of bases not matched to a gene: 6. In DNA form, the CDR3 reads TGCAGCGTTGTGTTAGCGGGCATCCAAGAGACCCAGTACTTC. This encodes CSVVLAGIQETQYF.

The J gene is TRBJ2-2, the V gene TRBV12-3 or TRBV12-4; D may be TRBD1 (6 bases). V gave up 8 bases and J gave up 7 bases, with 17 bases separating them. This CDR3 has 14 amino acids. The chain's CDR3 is CASGMGQGNGELFF. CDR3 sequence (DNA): TGTGCCAGCGGAATGGGGCAGGGGAACGGGGAGCTGTTTTTT.

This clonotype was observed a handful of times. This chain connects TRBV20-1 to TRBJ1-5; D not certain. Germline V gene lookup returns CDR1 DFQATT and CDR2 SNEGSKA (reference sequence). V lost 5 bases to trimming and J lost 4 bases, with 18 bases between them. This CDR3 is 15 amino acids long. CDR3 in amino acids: CSAQMGSGRNQPQHF. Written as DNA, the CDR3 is TGCAGTGCTCAGATGGGGTCAGGTCGAAATCAGCCCCAGCATTTT.

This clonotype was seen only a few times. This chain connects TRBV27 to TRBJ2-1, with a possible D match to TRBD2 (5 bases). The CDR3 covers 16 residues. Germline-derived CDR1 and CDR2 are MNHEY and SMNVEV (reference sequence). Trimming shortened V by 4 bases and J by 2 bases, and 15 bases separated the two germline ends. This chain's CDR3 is CASSSLAGLAYNEQFF. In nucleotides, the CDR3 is TGTGCCAGCAGTTCCCTCGCGGGCCTCGCCTACAATGAGCAGTTCTTC.

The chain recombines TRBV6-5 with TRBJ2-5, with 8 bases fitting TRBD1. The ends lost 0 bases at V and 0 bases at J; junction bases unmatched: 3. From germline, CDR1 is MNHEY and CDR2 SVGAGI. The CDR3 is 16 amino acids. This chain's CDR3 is CASSYSTGEYQETQYF. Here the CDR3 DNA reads TGTGCCAGCAGTTACTCGACAGGGGAGTACCAAGAGACCCAGTACTTC.

The CDR3 reads CASSPGPRYNEQFF. The CDR3 DNA sequence: TGCGCCAGCAGTCCCGGACCCCGCTACAATGAGCAGTTCTTC. The chain uses TRBV23-1 and TRBJ2-1; D unclear. TRBV23-1 is flagged as an ORF with uncertain function. V gave up 4 bases and J gave up 3 bases, with 10 bases separating them. The CDR3 covers 14 residues.

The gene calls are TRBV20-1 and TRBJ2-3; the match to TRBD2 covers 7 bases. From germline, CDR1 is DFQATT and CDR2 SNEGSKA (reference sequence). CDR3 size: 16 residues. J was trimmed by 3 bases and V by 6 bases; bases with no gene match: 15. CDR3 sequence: CSAVDRASGRTDTQYF. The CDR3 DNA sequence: TGCAGTGCCGTAGATCGGGCTAGCGGAAGGACAGATACGCAGTATTTT.